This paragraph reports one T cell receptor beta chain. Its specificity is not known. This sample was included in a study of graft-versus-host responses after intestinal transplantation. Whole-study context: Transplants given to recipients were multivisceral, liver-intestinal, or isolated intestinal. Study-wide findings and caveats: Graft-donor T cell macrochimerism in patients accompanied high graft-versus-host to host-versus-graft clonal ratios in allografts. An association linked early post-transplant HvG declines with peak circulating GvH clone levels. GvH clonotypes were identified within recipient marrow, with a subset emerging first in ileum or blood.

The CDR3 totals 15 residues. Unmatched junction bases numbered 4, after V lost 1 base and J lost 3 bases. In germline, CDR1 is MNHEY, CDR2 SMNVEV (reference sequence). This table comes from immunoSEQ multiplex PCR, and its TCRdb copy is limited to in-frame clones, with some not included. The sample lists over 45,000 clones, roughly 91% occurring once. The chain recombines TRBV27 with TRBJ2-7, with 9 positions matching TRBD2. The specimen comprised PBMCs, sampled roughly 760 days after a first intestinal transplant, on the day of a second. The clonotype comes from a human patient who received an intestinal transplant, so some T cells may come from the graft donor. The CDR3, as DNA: TGTGCCAGCAGTTTATACCAGCGGGAGGTCTACGAGCAGTACTTC. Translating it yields CASSLYQREVYEQYF.